Below, 27 T cell receptor beta chains from the same sample are listed, as sequenced in a study of blood T cell repertoires in COVID-19. Method: immunoSEQ multiplex PCR; TCRdb's copy keeps in-frame clones and lacks some. Of under 85,000 clones listed, approximately 82% are singletons. Sequencing input: peripheral blood. These receptors all come from a man aged 80 or over with active or convalescent COVID-19.

The chain carries TRBV5-3 and TRBJ2-1, with D perhaps matching TRBD1 (7 bases). TRBV5-3 is noted as an ORF with a role that remains uncertain. The CDR3 is 18 amino acids. Trimming removed 5 bases from V and 8 bases from J, with 29 bases in between. The CDR3 loop is CARRLNRGVWRWRDEQFF. DNA of the CDR3: TGTGCCAGAAGATTGAACAGGGGCGTTTGGCGGTGGAGGGATGAGCAGTTCTTC.

This chain connects TRBV19 to TRBJ2-2; no definite D call. Between the trimmed V and J ends, which lost 6 bases and 6 bases, there was a span of 14 bases. The CDR3 spans 14 residues. Germline V gene data show CDR1 as LNHDA and CDR2 as SQIVND (reference sequence). CDR3 region: CASSASASAGELFF. CDR3 bases: TGTGCCAGTAGCGCGAGCGCCTCGGCCGGGGAGCTGTTTTTT.

The chain recombines TRBV12-3 or TRBV12-4 with TRBJ1-1; 7 bases map to TRBD1. The CDR3 runs to 13 residues. V shed 5 bases and J 4 bases; nucleotides not matched to a gene: 4. The CDR3: CASSPDRATEAFF. CDR3 coding DNA: TGTGCCAGCAGTCCCGACAGGGCCACTGAAGCTTTCTTT.

This chain links TRBV10-3 with TRBJ2-3, with a weak D call TRBD2 (5 bases). This CDR3 has 16 residues. The V gene lost 2 bases and the J gene lost 0 bases, with 12 bases spanning the gap. CDR1 and CDR2 from the germline V gene are ENHRY and SYGVKD. The CDR3, as DNA: TGTGCCATCAGTGAGCGAGGCGGGCTCAGCACAGATACGCAGTATTTT. It yields the protein CAISERGGLSTDTQYF.

The chain couples TRBV29-1 to TRBJ1-2, with D hard to call. Trimming took off 4 bases at V and 4 bases at J, with 13 bases between the two ends. Germline CDR1 is SQVTM and CDR2 is ANQGSEA. This CDR3 comprises 13 residues. The CDR3 DNA sequence: TGCAGCGTTGGTGCGACTGGTCTCTATGGCTACACCTTC. Protein: CSVGATGLYGYTF.

The chain employs TRBV7-2 and TRBJ2-5; TRBD1 aligns across 10 bases. Per the germline V gene, CDR1 is SGHTA and CDR2 is FQGNSA. This CDR3 is built from 14 residues. V lost 4 bases to trimming and J lost 5 bases; unmatched junction nucleotides: 4. CDR3 coding DNA: TGTGCCAGCAGCTCTGACAGGGGGCGCGAGACCCAGTACTTC. It specifies CASSSDRGRETQYF.

The chain uses TRBV9 and TRBJ1-4; D possibly corresponds to TRBD1 (5 bases). The CDR3 extends over 15 amino acids. Germline values: CDR1 SGDLS, CDR2 YYNGEE. Trimming cost V 4 bases and J 4 bases, with 14 bases left between them. In DNA form, the CDR3 reads TGTGCCAGCAGCCCTTGGGGCGGCGTTAATGAAAAACTGTTTTTT. Its translation: CASSPWGGVNEKLFF.

This clone was recorded once. V is TRBV10-2 and J is TRBJ1-2; D possibly corresponds to TRBD1 (5 bases). The CDR3 loop spans 14 amino acids. V gave up 1 base and J gave up 9 bases, with 15 bases separating them. Germline V CDR1 and CDR2: WSHSY, SAAADI. The chain's CDR3 is CASSEYQGLWSYTF. In DNA form, the CDR3 reads TGCGCCAGCAGTGAGTATCAGGGCCTCTGGAGCTACACCTTC.

The chain is built from TRBV5-5 and TRBJ2-5, with a weak D call TRBD2 (5 bases). This CDR3 region has 14 residues. Germline-derived CDR1 and CDR2 are SGHKS and YYEKEE (reference sequence). Trimming stripped 1 base from V and 3 bases from J, with 10 bases between. The CDR3 DNA follows: TGTGCCAGCAGCTTGTACGGGGTAGAAGAGACCCAGTACTTC. Translating gives CASSLYGVEETQYF.

The gene calls are TRBV27 and TRBJ2-1, with 9 bases matching TRBD2. Germline CDR1 and CDR2: MNHEY and SMNVEV (reference sequence). CDR3 length: 15 amino acids. V lost 5 bases to trimming and J lost 4 bases; unmatched junction nucleotides: 6. The CDR3 nucleotides are TGTGCCAGCAGTACTCTAGCGGGGAGATACAATGAGCAGTTCTTC. Translating it yields CASSTLAGRYNEQFF.

V usage is TRBV15 and J usage is TRBJ1-5; 8 bases line up with TRBD1. With 0 bases clipped from V and 6 bases from J, the junction kept 4 bases outside the gene matches. Germline-derived CDR1 and CDR2 are LNHNV and YYDKDF (reference sequence). The CDR3 has 15 residues. In DNA, the CDR3 is TGTGCCACCAGCAGAGATCTGCAGGGGGCTCAGCCCCAGCATTTT. Protein product: CATSRDLQGAQPQHF.

This clone was seen a few times. This chain joins TRBV5-1 and TRBJ2-5, with TRBD2 matching over 12 bases. V was pared by 6 bases and J by 4 bases, with 16 bases of the junction left unmatched. CDR1 is SGHRS, CDR2 YFSETQ, per germline. The CDR3 has 18 residues. The CDR3 sequence is CASNVGPSGGDISETQYF. CDR3 in DNA: TGCGCCAGCAACGTTGGCCCTAGCGGGGGGGATATATCAGAGACCCAGTACTTC.

The V and J genes are TRBV6-5 and TRBJ1-2, with 7 bases fitting TRBD1. The ends lost 9 bases at V and 8 bases at J; junction bases unmatched: 6. From germline, CDR1 is MNHEY and CDR2 SVGAGI. The length of the CDR3 is 11 residues. For the CDR3, the DNA is TGTGCCAGTGGGACAGCGTGGGGCTACACCTTC. This encodes CASGTAWGYTF.

CDR3 in DNA: TGTGCCAGCAGCAAGGGACTAGCGGGCGGAAACACCGAGGAGCTGTTTTTT. Amino acids: CASSKGLAGGNTEELFF. This rearrangement joins TRBV21-1 to TRBJ2-2; TRBD2 reflects the table's D call only, with no check against the DNA. TRBV21-1 is assigned pseudogene status. The length of the CDR3 is 17 residues.

The CDR3 DNA sequence: TGCGCCAGCAGCCAACTCATAGTCACAGATACGCAGTATTTT. Amino acid sequence: CASSQLIVTDTQYF. V usage is TRBV4-3 and J usage is TRBJ2-3; D is unresolved. There are 14 residues in the CDR3. Between the trimmed V and J ends, which lost 2 bases and 2 bases, there was a span of 8 bases. Germline loops: CDR1 LGHNA, CDR2 YSLEER.

In its sample, this clone was seen a few times. This chain connects TRBV28 to TRBJ2-5, with TRBD1 matching 9 bases. Germline V gives CDR1 MDHEN, CDR2 SYDVKM. There are 14 residues in the CDR3. Trimming took 6 bases from V and 4 from J; bases not matched to a gene: 6. CDR3 bases: TGTGCCAGCAGACAAACAGGGGGCCTAGAGACCCAGTACTTC. Translating gives CASRQTGGLETQYF. The full variable domain, with the rest looked up from reference TRBV28 and TRBJ2-5, is DVKVTQSSRYLVKRTGEKVFLECVQDMDHENMFWYRQDPGLGLRLIYFSYDVKMKEKGDIPEGYSVSREKKERFSLILESASTNQTSMYLCASRQTGGLETQYFGPGTRLLVL.

The chain couples TRBV28 to TRBJ1-5, with D possibly matching TRBD1 (5 bases). The CDR3 length is 18 residues. The V gene lost 2 bases and the J gene lost 0 bases, with 17 bases spanning the gap. Germline V gene lookup returns CDR1 MDHEN and CDR2 SYDVKM. The CDR3: CASSLLFPGTYSNQPQHF. Written as DNA, the CDR3 is TGTGCCAGCAGTTTACTTTTTCCAGGGACTTATAGCAATCAGCCCCAGCATTTT.

V is TRBV4-1 and J is TRBJ2-3; 8 bases fit TRBD2. The CDR3 totals 17 residues. After removal of 0 bases from V and 0 bases from J, the junction contained 5 bases not matched to a gene. Germline loops: CDR1 MGHRA, CDR2 YSYEKL. The CDR3 protein is CASSQEPGLESTDTQYF. CDR3 DNA sequence: TGCGCCAGCAGCCAAGAACCGGGACTAGAGAGCACAGATACGCAGTATTTT.

This chain joins TRBV7-3 and TRBJ1-1; TRBD1 aligns across 8 bases. The ends lost 4 bases at V and 4 bases at J; junction bases unmatched: 2. This CDR3 is built from 13 residues. The V gene's germline CDR1 is SGHTA and CDR2 FQGTGA. CDR3 DNA sequence: TGTGCCAGCAGCTCGGACAGGGCCACTGAAGCTTTCTTT. Its translation: CASSSDRATEAFF.

Only a few counts were recorded for this clone. The chain couples TRBV7-9 to TRBJ2-5; TRBD2 matches at 9 bases. The CDR3 is made up of 15 amino acids. Germline-derived CDR1 and CDR2 are SEHNR and FQNEAQ (reference sequence). V lost 4 bases, J lost 5 bases, and 8 bases stayed unmatched. CDR3 in amino acids: CASSSPFSGSETQYF. CDR3 bases: TGTGCCAGCAGCTCCCCCTTTAGCGGGAGTGAGACCCAGTACTTC.

The genes are TRBV13 and TRBJ1-1; 8 bases align to TRBD1. Germline lookup yields CDR1 PRHDT and CDR2 FYEKMQ (reference sequence). This CDR3 is 17 amino acids long. The junction had 16 bases not matched to a gene; V was cut back by 3 bases and J by 7 bases. The CDR3 nucleotides are TGTGCCAGCAGCTTTTACCAGGGGGCGAAGGTCTGGAGTGAAGCTTTCTTT. This sequence encodes CASSFYQGAKVWSEAFF.

V gene TRBV5-1 combines with J gene TRBJ1-4, with D perhaps matching TRBD1 (6 bases). V lost 0 bases, J lost 0 bases, and 12 bases lay in between. The CDR3 has 17 residues. Germline loops: CDR1 SGHRS, CDR2 YFSETQ. Here the CDR3 DNA reads TGCGCCAGCAGCTTGGTGGGACACCTTGCAACTAATGAAAAACTGTTTTTT. Protein product: CASSLVGHLATNEKLFF. The full variable domain, rest sourced from reference TRBV5-1 and TRBJ1-4, is KAGVTQTPRYLIKTRGQQVTLSCSPISGHRSVSWYQQTPGQGLQFLFEYFSETQRNKGNFPGRFSGRQFSNSRSEMNVSTLELGDSALYLCASSLVGHLATNEKLFFGSGTQLSVL.

The chain joins TRBV5-4 to TRBJ2-3; the match to TRBD2 covers 8 bases. Germline CDR1 and CDR2: SGHNT and YYREEE (reference sequence). CDR3 size: 14 residues. V lost 4 bases to trimming and J lost 4 bases; unmatched junction nucleotides: 5. This CDR3 reads CASSTRLASDTQYF. The CDR3 bases are TGTGCCAGCAGCACGCGACTAGCGTCAGATACGCAGTATTTT.

The V and J genes are TRBV9 and TRBJ2-2; no clear D gene. The CDR3 extends over 14 amino acids. Between the trimmed V and J ends, which lost 0 bases and 4 bases, there was a span of 7 bases. From germline, CDR1 is SGDLS and CDR2 YYNGEE. The CDR3 region has the DNA TGTGCCAGCAGCGTAGTCCAGTTCACCGGGGAGCTGTTTTTT. Its protein product is CASSVVQFTGELFF.

This chain joins TRBV19 and TRBJ1-4, with D possibly matching TRBD1 (5 bases). The V end was cut by 3 bases, the J end by 0 bases, with 11 bases between. This CDR3 is built from 16 residues. The germline gives CDR1 LNHDA, CDR2 SQIVND (reference sequence). CDR3 in amino acids: CASSISGSTTNEKLFF. As DNA, the CDR3 is TGTGCCAGTAGTATCTCAGGGTCTACAACTAATGAAAAACTGTTTTTT.

This chain connects TRBV6-6 to TRBJ1-2; tentatively, D is TRBD1 (5 bases). The V gene's germline CDR1 is MNHNY and CDR2 SVGAGI (reference sequence). The CDR3 contains 15 residues. V shed 6 bases and J shed 3 bases, with 17 bases lying between them. The chain's CDR3 is CASRLGGGDDYGYTF. The CDR3 nucleotides read TGTGCCAGCAGATTGGGGGGTGGGGACGACTATGGCTACACCTTC.

The rearrangement links TRBV6-4 to TRBJ1-5; 11 bases fit TRBD1. The germline V gene has CDR1 MRHNA and CDR2 SNTAGT. With V trimmed by 5 bases and J by 2 bases, 8 bases remained unmatched. The CDR3 totals 17 residues. CDR3: CASSPGTGGMCNQPQHF. The CDR3 nucleotides are TGTGCCAGCAGTCCCGGGACAGGGGGAATGTGCAATCAGCCCCAGCATTTT.